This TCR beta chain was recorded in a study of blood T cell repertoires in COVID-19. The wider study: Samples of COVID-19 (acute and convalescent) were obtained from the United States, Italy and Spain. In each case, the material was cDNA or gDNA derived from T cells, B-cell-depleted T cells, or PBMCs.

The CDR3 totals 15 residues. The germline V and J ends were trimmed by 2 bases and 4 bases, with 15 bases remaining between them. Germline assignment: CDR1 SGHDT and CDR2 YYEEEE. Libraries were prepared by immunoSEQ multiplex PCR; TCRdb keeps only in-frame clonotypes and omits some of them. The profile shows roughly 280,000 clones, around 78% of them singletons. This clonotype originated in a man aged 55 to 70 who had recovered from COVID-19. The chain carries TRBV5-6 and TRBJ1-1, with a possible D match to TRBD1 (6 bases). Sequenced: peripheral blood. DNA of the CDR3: TGTGCCAGCAGCTTCTCGACAGGCCTGGGCACTGAAGCTTTCTTT. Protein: CASSFSTGLGTEAFF.